This TCR beta chain was documented in a study of T-cell memory formation after mild COVID-19 (dated by TCRdb to the early 2020s). Study-wide context: Most TCR sequence clusters were specific to one of the two donors. Longitudinal TCRalpha and TCRbeta repertoire sequencing tracked T-cell clones expanding and contracting after mild COVID-19 in a couple of donors. The cohort was made up of two young adult volunteers, one female and one male, who were previously healthy. Paper-wide results and their limitations: The second-wave clones that peaked on day 37 were not confirmed to be SARS-CoV-2 specific. Only a couple of mild cases were covered by the study, and larger cohorts that include severe cases with pre-infection samples were considered necessary. The detection of some responding clones in pre-infection memory suggests that pre-existing cross-reactive memory T cells joined the SARS-CoV-2 response. Contracting CD4+ clones were located mainly in the CM and EM memory subsets, whereas CD8+ clones were found to be enriched in EMRA. Clones contracting from day 15 to 85 had balanced CD4/CD8 phenotypes, while a second wave expanding from day 15 to 37 was biased towards CD4+.

Ficoll-Paque density gradient centrifugation was the method used to isolate PBMCs. This clonotype was detected a few times. This clone's antigen is unknown. No clone much larger than this one lies a single base away; base qualities are absent. Trimming costs V 0 bases and J 3 bases, and their ends lie 17 bases apart. In the germline V gene, CDR1 corresponds to MRHNA and CDR2 to SNTAGT. Including the terminal cysteine and phenylalanine, the CDR3 comprises 18 residues. CDR3 DNA is the only sequence kept; it has 54 bases, read in frame from the first base. TCRdb names Illumina NovaSeq 6000 as the instrument used. cDNA libraries for TCRalpha and TCRbeta were prepared by 5'RACE using constant-segment primers, with sample barcodes and unique molecular identifiers added. Trizol reagent was used to extract RNA from every sample. Libraries were amplified in two PCR steps, with a second sample barcode and Illumina TruSeq adapters added in the second step. Sequencing of libraries was performed on an Illumina NovaSeq with 2 x 150 bp paired-end reads. Per the source publication's procedure: Demultiplexing of reads and collapsing into UMI-guided consensus sequences were performed with migec v1.2.7. Using mixcr v2.1.11, UMI consensuses were aligned to TRA and TRB V and J templates and then assembled into clonotypes. Clonotypes were classified as expanded or contracted when called significant by both edgeR and NoisET, with noise models trained on biological replicates. edgeR calls used a false discovery rate-adjusted p below 0.01 and a log2 fold-change threshold of 1. PCA with hierarchical clustering of max-normalized trajectories of the 1000 most abundant clonotypes was used as exploratory dynamics analysis. The CD4 or CD8 phenotype of responding clones was assigned using the separately sequenced CD4+ and CD8+ repertoires. The public reads were reanalyzed by TCRdb: fastp trimming at Q25, MiXCR alignment, in-frame beta chains only. Here each entry gathers all rows of one CDR3 protein and keeps the most common genes and DNA. It is TCRdb's table, rather than the study itself, that gives the V and J calls and clone size. Here the sample has hundreds of thousands of distinct CDR3 sequences; about 19% occur a single time. The ten largest clones take up roughly 8.4% of the sample.

Sequences were obtained from PBMCs or a T cell subset sorted from them (not recorded which). This clonotype was sampled from an adult woman who had mild COVID-19 (a few samples of this study predate the infection). The sample titles of this study are shuffled in the database, so cell type and time point are left out; the donor was told from shared clones. The chain was built from TRBV6-4 and TRBJ2-2; the D region possibly corresponds to TRBD1 (6 bases align). The sequence in DNA is TGTGCCAGCAGTGACTCGACGCATACAGGGCACTACACCGGGGAGCTGTTTTTT. It translates as CASSDSTHTGHYTGELFF.